The next 7 T cell receptor beta chains were all read from a single sample in a study of beta chain features in type 1 diabetes. General observations from the study: Shorter TCRB CDR3s, moderately but significantly so, were found in Type 1 diabetes patients in all four CD4+ subsets.

No antigens are known for them. The entirety of the isolated RNA underwent reverse transcription, so expressed TCRB transcripts were sequenced. Method: immunoSEQ multiplex PCR; TCRdb's copy keeps in-frame clones and lacks some. The sample includes about 170,000 clones, roughly 8% of them seen just once. Input material: central memory CD4+ T cells from blood. Source of these receptors: a man younger than 30 with type 1 diabetes.

In its sample, this clone was seen a few times. This chain links TRBV4-2 with TRBJ2-7; weak D call: TRBD2 (5 bases). V dropped 1 base and J dropped 2 bases, with 12 bases sitting between them. This CDR3 comprises 15 residues. The germline V gene has CDR1 LGHNA and CDR2 YNFKEQ. The CDR3 nucleotides read TGTGCCAGCAGCCAAGGGAGCGGAGTGACCTACGAGCAGTACTTC. It specifies CASSQGSGVTYEQYF.

This clone was seen a handful of times. CDR3 nucleotide sequence: TGTGCCAGCAGCCTGACGGGGACAGGGAGCTACGAGCAGTACTTC. Translating gives CASSLTGTGSYEQYF. The chain uses TRBV2 and TRBJ2-7; 9 nucleotides align to TRBD1. The junction had 9 bases not matched to a gene; V was cut back by 6 bases and J by 3 bases. This CDR3 region has 15 residues. CDR1 is SNHLY and CDR2 is FYNNEI in the germline V gene.

V is TRBV5-1 and J is TRBJ2-7; D may be TRBD1 (7 bases). The CDR3 is made up of 15 amino acids. Per the germline V gene, CDR1 is SGHRS and CDR2 is YFSETQ. Trimming shortened V by 4 bases and J by 4 bases, and 18 bases separated the two germline ends. CDR3 nucleotides: TGCGCCAGCAGCATAGACAGGGAGGACGGGTACGAGCAGTACTTC. Its protein is CASSIDREDGYEQYF.

The CDR3 is CSAKGPRGETQYF. CDR3 coding DNA: TGCAGCGCTAAAGGTCCCCGGGGGGAGACCCAGTACTTC. J is TRBJ2-5 and V is TRBV29-1, with D maybe TRBD2 (6 bases). Germline V gene sequence: CDR1 SQVTM, CDR2 ANQGSEA. This CDR3 contains 13 residues. V lost 7 bases, J lost 5 bases, and 17 bases lay in between.

Comment on this clone: At the DNA level, this CDR3 is encoded by other sequences in the same sample as well. This sequence joins TRBV29-1 and TRBJ1-1; 10 nucleotides align to TRBD1. The germline V gene encodes CDR1 SQVTM and CDR2 ANQGSEA. The length of the CDR3 is 12 residues. The V and J ends lost 0 bases and 10 bases, in that order; junction bases with no gene match: 2. Here the CDR3 reads CSVEDRTGGAFF. In DNA, the CDR3 is TGCAGCGTTGAAGATAGGACAGGGGGAGCTTTCTTT.

Note on this clone: Within the sample, other DNA sequences also encode this same CDR3. The gene calls are TRBV30 and TRBJ2-3; D remains ambiguous. V dropped 0 bases and J dropped 3 bases, with 4 bases sitting between them. CDR1 is GTSNPN and CDR2 is SVGIG in the germline V gene (reference sequence). CDR3 length: 12 residues. The CDR3, as DNA: TGTGCCTGGAGTGTACTAACAGATACGCAGTATTTT. Residues: CAWSVLTDTQYF.

The V gene is TRBV7-2, the J gene TRBJ2-5; 12 nucleotides line up with TRBD2. The CDR3 runs 15 residues. The trim removed 4 bases at V and 9 bases at J, leaving 9 bases unmatched. Germline V gene lookup returns CDR1 SGHTA and CDR2 FQGNSA. The CDR3 protein is CASSSPTSGGRSQYF. The CDR3 DNA is TGTGCCAGCAGCTCTCCGACTAGCGGGGGAAGGTCCCAGTACTTC.